This T cell receptor beta chain derives from a study of T cells in Graves' hyperthyroidism and ophthalmopathy. Amplification yielded TCR beta CDR3 regions, with RNA transcripts as the source. RT-PCR in the first round (using the HTBI primer set) targeted the TCR CDR3. Via MiXCR, TCRdb re-called the multiplex PCR reads, giving one row per CDR3 protein. Of hundreds of thousands of distinct CDR3 sequences in the sample, roughly 15% were seen once. This CDR3 region has 13 residues. The V end lost 3 bases, the J end lost 1 base, and 6 bases lay between the germline ends. CDR1 and CDR2 from the germline V gene are MNHEY and SVGAGI. This clonotype was counted many times.

The receptor comes from a woman aged 40 to 50 with Graves' ophthalmopathy. The sample taken for sequencing was blood. The chain uses TRBV6-5 and TRBJ1-1; no clear D. The CDR3 DNA reads TGTGCCAGCAGTTATATAGAGAACACTGAAGCTTTCTTT. This translates into CASSYIENTEAFF.